Sequencing of this TCR beta chain was carried out in a study of cytomegalovirus exposure and HLA in healthy donors. Study summary: Ancestry clustering placed about 86% of several hundred genotyped donors in the Caucasian-associated cluster.

Germline values: CDR1 SQVTM, CDR2 ANQGSEA. This CDR3 has 14 residues. Trimming took 1 base from V and 9 from J; bases not matched to a gene: 1. Of note for this clone: The antigen is unknown.

PCR was performed using 60 Vbeta and 13 Jbeta primers. Measured with immunoSEQ multiplex PCR; TCRdb has only the in-frame clones, and not every one. Among approximately 30,000 clones listed, 40% to 45% were seen once. Findings and caveats of the study: CMV serostatus was the only immune exposure information that was available. Under in vitro conditions, three CMV-associated chains were confirmed as specific for CMV antigens.

The TCR originated in a woman between 45 and 60 years old in good health and CMV-seronegative. This rearrangement joins TRBV29-1 to TRBJ2-1, with 15 bases aligning to TRBD2. The sequencing sample was made of PBMCs. The CDR3 loop is CSVEGTSGGGEQFF. The CDR3 DNA reads TGCAGCGTTGAAGGGACTAGCGGGGGGGGTGAGCAGTTCTTC.